This T cell receptor beta chain was retrieved from a study of PD-L1 blockade in urothelial cancer. Study background: Males with bladder-origin urothelial cancer made up about 90% of the roughly 30 patients. A median of 141,255 T cells was found in the blood samples.

The method was immunoSEQ multiplex PCR; TCRdb's version includes in-frame clones alone and lacks a portion of them. The table lists about 41,000 clones, about 79% of them singletons. CDR1 is LNHDA, CDR2 SQIVND, per germline (reference sequence). V lost 3 bases and J 1 base, leaving 12 bases between the germline ends. The CDR3 has 15 residues. The clonotype was recovered from a man in his 60s with urothelial cancer. The chain is built from TRBV19 and TRBJ1-1; D gene ambiguous. The source was PBMCs, collected around atezolizumab (anti-PD-L1) treatment. DNA of the CDR3: TGTGCCAGTAGTATCGCAGGTCAGTCGAACACTGAAGCTTTCTTT. This codes for CASSIAGQSNTEAFF.